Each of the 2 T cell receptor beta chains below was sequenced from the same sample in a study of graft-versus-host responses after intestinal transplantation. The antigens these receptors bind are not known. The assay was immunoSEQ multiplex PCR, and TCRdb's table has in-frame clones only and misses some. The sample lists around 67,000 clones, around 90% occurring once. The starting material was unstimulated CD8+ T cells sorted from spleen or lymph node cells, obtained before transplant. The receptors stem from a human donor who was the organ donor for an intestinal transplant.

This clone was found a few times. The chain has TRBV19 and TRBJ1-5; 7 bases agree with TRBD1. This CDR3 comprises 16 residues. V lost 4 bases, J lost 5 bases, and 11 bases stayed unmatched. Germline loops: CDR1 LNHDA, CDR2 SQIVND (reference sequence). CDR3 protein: CASSTDRTNPDQPQHF. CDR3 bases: TGTGCCAGTAGTACGGACAGGACAAATCCTGATCAGCCCCAGCATTTT.

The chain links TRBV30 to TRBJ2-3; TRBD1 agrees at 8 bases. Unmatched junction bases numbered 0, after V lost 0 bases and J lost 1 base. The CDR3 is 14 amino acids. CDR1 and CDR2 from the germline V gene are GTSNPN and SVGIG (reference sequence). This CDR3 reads CAWSVTGGTDTQYF. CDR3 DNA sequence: TGTGCCTGGAGTGTGACAGGGGGCACAGATACGCAGTATTTT.